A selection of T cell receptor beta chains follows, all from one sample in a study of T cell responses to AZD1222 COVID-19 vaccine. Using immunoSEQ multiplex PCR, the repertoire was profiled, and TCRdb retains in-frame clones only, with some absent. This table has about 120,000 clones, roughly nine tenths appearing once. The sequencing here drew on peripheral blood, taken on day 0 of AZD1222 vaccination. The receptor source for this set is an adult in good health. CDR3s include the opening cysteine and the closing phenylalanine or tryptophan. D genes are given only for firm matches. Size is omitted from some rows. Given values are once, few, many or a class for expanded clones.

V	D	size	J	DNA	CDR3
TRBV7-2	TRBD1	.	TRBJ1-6	TGTGCCAGCAGCTTATCAGGGGGCGATTCACCCCTCCACTTT	CASSLSGGDSPLHF
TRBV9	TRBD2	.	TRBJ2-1	TGTGCCAGCAGCGTAGGTGTGGCCAGCGGGGGTTACAATGAGCAGTTCTTC	CASSVGVASGGYNEQFF
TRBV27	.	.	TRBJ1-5	TGTGCCAGCAGGGCGGGGGGCGATCAGCCCCAGCATTTT	CASRAGGDQPQHF
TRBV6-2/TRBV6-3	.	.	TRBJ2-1	TGTGCCAGCAGTAACTCCTACAATGAGCAGTTCTTC	CASSNSYNEQFF
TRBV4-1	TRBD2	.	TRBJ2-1	TGCGCCAGCAGCGAGGGACTAGCGAATGAGCAGTTCTTC	CASSEGLANEQFF
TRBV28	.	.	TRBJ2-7	TGTGCCAGCGACCCGCAGGCGCACTACCCCCCCTACGAGCAGTACTTC	CASDPQAHYPPYEQYF
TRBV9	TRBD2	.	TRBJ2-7	TGTGCCAGCAGCGTAGTGGCGGGCGGGGGCGAGCAGTACTTC	CASSVVAGGGEQYF
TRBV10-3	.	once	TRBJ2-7	TGTGCCATCAGTGCGGAGAAACGCTCCTACGAGCAGTACTTC	CAISAEKRSYEQYF
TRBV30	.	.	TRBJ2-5	TGTGCCCTCCACCCCCCTACACGGGGTGGAGAGACCCAGTACTTC	CALHPPTRGGETQYF
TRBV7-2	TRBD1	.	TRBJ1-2	TGTGCCAGCAGCTTCCGGGACCCCGGGACAGGGGATGGCTACACCTTC	CASSFRDPGTGDGYTF
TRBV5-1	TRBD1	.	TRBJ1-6	TGCGCCAGCAGGGGGTCGGACAGGGCCTGGTCACCCCTCCACTTT	CASRGSDRAWSPLHF
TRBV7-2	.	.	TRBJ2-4	TGTGCCAGCAGCTTAGAAGGGAGAAGCATTCAGTACTTC	CASSLEGRSIQYF
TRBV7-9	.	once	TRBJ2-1	TGTGCGACCCGAGGCCCCATGGGCTACAATGAGCAGTTCTTC	CATRGPMGYNEQFF
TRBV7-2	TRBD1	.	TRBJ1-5	TGTGCCAGCAGCCCACGGGACAGCTATCAGCCCCAGCATTTT	CASSPRDSYQPQHF
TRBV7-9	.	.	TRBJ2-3	TGTGCCAGCAGCGCGCGGAGTTACACAGATACGCAGTATTTT	CASSARSYTDTQYF
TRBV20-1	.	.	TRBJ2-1	TGCAGTGCTACTGACAATGAGCAGTTCTTC	CSATDNEQFF
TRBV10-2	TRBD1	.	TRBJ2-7	TGCGCCAGCACGAGGGGACAGGGGCATAACTACGAGCAGTACTTC	CASTRGQGHNYEQYF
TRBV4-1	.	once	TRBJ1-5	TGCGCCAGCAGCCAAGAAGCAGGGTTACGGCAGCCCCAGCATTTT	CASSQEAGLRQPQHF
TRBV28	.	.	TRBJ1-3	TGTGCCAGCAGTTCGACAGTGGCCGACCCTGGAAACACCATATATTTT	CASSSTVADPGNTIYF
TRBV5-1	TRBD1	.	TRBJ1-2	TGCGCCAGCAGCTTGCAGACAGGGGCCAACTATGGCTACACCTTC	CASSLQTGANYGYTF
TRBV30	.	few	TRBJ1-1	TGTGCCTGGAGGGCGGTTTCCAGAACACTGCGAGGCACTGAAGCTTTCTTT	CAWRAVSRTLRGTEAFF
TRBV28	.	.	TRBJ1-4	TGTGCCAGCAGTCCGACGGTTCCTTCTAATGAAAAACTGTTTTTT	CASSPTVPSNEKLFF
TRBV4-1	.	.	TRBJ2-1	TGCGCCAGCAGCCAAGAGCCGGGGAACAATGAGCAGTTCTTC	CASSQEPGNNEQFF
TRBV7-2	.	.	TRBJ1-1	TGTGCCAGCAGCCTCCGCGGGGGGATGGCTGAAGCTTTCTTT	CASSLRGGMAEAFF
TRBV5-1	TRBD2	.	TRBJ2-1	TGCGCCAGCAGCTCTAGCGGGAGGGCCGGCAATGAGCAGTTCTTC	CASSSSGRAGNEQFF
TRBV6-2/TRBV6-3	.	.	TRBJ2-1	TGTGCCAGCAGTATAGGCGCCCGCCCCCCTGGTGAGCAGTTCTTC	CASSIGARPPGEQFF
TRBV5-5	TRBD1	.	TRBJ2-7	TGTGCCAGCAGCTACTCCGGGACAGAAGTCTACGAGCAGTACTTC	CASSYSGTEVYEQYF
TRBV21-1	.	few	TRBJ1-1	TGTGCCAGCAATCTCTTACAGGGGGCGCAGACTGAAGCTTTCTTT	CASNLLQGAQTEAFF
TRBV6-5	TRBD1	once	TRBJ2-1	TGTGCCAGCAGACCGACAGGGCGGAATGAGCAGTTCTTC	CASRPTGRNEQFF
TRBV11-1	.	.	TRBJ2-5	TGTGCCAGCAGCGCGCGCCAGGGGTGGGAGACCCAGTACTTC	CASSARQGWETQYF
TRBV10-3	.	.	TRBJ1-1	TGTGCCATCAGTGCCCTATGGGGGCTCAACACTGAAGCTTTCTTT	CAISALWGLNTEAFF
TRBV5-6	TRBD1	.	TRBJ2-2	TGTGCCAGCAGCTTGGACAGGGGGCGCGATCCGCCCGGGGAGCTGTTTTTT	CASSLDRGRDPPGELFF
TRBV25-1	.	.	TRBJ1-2	TGTGCCAGCAGGACCCCTTGGGGTGGCTACACCTTC	CASRTPWGGYTF
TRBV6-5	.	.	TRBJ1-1	TGTGCCAGCAGTTACGCAGGGAACACTGAAGCTTTCTTT	CASSYAGNTEAFF
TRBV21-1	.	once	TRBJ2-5	TGTGCCAGCAGCTCTTCCTGGACTTTGGGCCCTAAAGAGACCCAGTACTTC	CASSSSWTLGPKETQYF
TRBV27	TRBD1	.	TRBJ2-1	TGTGCCGTGGGACAGGGGAGTGAGCAGTTCTTC	CAVGQGSEQFF
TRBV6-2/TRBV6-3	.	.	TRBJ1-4	TGTGCCAGCAGTTACTCGACAGTCTTTAATGAAAAACTGTTTTTT	CASSYSTVFNEKLFF
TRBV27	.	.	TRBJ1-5	TGTGCCAGCAGTTTAACCCGGGGAGGGGATCAGCCCCAGCATTTT	CASSLTRGGDQPQHF
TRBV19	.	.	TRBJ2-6	TGTGCCAGTAGAGAAAGTGGGGCCAACGTCCTGACTTTC	CASRESGANVLTF
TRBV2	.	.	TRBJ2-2	TGTGCCAGCAGTGGGTGGCAGCGCCAAACCGGGGAGCTGTTTTTT	CASSGWQRQTGELFF
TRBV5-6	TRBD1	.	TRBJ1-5	TGTGCCAGCAGTCTTAGACAGGGCGACAATCAGCCCCAGCATTTT	CASSLRQGDNQPQHF
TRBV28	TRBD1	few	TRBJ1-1	TGTGCCAGCAGACCCTTTGACAGGGTCACTGAAGCTTTCTTT	CASRPFDRVTEAFF
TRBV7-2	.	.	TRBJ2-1	TGTGCCAGCAGCTTAGTTGTAGCGGTCTCCTACAATGAGCAGTTCTTC	CASSLVVAVSYNEQFF
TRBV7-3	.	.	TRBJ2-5	TGTGCCAGCAGCCCGACAGGCCTCCAAGAGACCCAGTACTTC	CASSPTGLQETQYF
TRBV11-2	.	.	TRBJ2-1	TGTGCCAGCAGCGTAGCCTTTGAGGGAGAGCAGTTCTTC	CASSVAFEGEQFF
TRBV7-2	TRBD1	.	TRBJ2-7	TGTGCCAGCAGCCTAACAGGGGGTACCCTCTACGAGCAGTACTTC	CASSLTGGTLYEQYF
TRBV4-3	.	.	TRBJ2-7	TGCGCCAGCAGTCTAACGACGGTCGGACCCTACGAGCAGTACTTC	CASSLTTVGPYEQYF
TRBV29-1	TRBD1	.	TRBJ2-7	TGCAGCGCCTATACCGGGACAGGGGATACGAGGCAGTACTTC	CSAYTGTGDTRQYF
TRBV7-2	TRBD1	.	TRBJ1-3	TGTGCCAGCAGCTTAGGCGGGACAGATCCAACCTCTGGAAACACCATATATTTT	CASSLGGTDPTSGNTIYF
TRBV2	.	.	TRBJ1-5	TGTGCCAGCGGTATTCAGAGCAATCAGCCCCAGCATTTT	CASGIQSNQPQHF
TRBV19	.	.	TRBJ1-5	TGTGCCAGTACCGAGCGACGGGGTAGTCAGCCCCAGCATTTT	CASTERRGSQPQHF
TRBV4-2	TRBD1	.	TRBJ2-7	TGTGCCAGCAGGGATGAGACAGGGAAGCAGTACTTC	CASRDETGKQYF
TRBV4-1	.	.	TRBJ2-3	TGCGCCAGCAGCCCATTAGCGGCTAGCACAGATACGCAGTATTTT	CASSPLAASTDTQYF
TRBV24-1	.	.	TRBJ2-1	TGTGCCACCAGTGATTTGCGTAGCGATTCCTACAATGAGCAGTTCTTC	CATSDLRSDSYNEQFF
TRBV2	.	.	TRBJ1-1	TGTGCCAGCAGATCAGACCCCGGAGGGGACACTGAAGCTTTCTTT	CASRSDPGGDTEAFF